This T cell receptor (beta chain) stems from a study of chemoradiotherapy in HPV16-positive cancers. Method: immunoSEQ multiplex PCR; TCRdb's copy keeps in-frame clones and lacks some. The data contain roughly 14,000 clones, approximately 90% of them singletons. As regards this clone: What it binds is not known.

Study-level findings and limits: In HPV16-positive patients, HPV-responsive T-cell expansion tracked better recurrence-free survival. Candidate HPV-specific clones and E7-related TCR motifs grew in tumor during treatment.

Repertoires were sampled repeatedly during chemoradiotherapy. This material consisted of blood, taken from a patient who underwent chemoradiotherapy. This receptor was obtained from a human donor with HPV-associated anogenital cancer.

CDR3 nucleotide sequence: TGCGCCAGCAGCCAGACGACAGGGGGTGGCTATGGCTACACCTTC. It specifies CASSQTTGGGYGYTF. The chain carries TRBV4-1 and TRBJ1-2; 9 nucleotides match TRBD1. The CDR3 contains 15 residues. The J segment lost 4 bases and the V segment lost 3 bases, leaving 6 bases of the junction unmatched. Germline loops: CDR1 MGHRA, CDR2 YSYEKL.